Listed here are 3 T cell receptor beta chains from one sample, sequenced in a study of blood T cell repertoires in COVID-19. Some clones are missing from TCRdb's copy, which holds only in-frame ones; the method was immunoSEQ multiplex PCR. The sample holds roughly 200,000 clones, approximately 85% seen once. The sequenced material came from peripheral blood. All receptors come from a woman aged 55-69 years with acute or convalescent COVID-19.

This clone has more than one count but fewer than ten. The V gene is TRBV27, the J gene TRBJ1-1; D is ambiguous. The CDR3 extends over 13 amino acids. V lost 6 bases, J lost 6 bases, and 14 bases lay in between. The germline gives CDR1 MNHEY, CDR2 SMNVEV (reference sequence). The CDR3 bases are TGTGCCAGCAGGCCCTCGGGGAGCGCTGAAGCTTTCTTT. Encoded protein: CASRPSGSAEAFF.

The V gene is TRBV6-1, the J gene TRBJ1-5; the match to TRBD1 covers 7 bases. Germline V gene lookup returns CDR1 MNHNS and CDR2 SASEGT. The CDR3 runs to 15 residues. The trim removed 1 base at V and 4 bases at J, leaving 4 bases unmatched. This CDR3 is CASSEDPGQNQPQHF. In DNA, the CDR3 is TGTGCCAGCAGTGAAGACCCGGGACAGAATCAGCCCCAGCATTTT.

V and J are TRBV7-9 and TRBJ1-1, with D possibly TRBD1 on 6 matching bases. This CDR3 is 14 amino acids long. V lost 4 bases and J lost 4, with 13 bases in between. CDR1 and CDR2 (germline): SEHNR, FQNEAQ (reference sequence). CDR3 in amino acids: CASSSMQGFTEAFF. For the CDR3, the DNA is TGTGCCAGCAGCTCCATGCAGGGGTTCACTGAAGCTTTCTTT.